This T cell receptor beta chain emerged from a study of OX40 agonist ivuxolimab in advanced cancers. The CDR3 loop spans 13 amino acids. Germline V gene lookup returns CDR1 LNHDA and CDR2 SQIVND (reference sequence). The J segment lost 3 bases and the V segment lost 5 bases, leaving 3 bases of the junction unmatched. Using immunoSEQ multiplex PCR, the repertoire was profiled, and TCRdb retains in-frame clones only, with some absent. The sample includes 55,000 to 60,000 clones, approximately 80% seen only once; the top ten take 0.7% to 0.8%. This TCR was recovered from an adult with an advanced solid tumor such as melanoma, head and neck, liver or kidney cancer. The rearrangement joins TRBV19 to TRBJ1-1; TRBD1 agrees at 7 bases. This specimen consisted of CD4+ or CD8+ T cells sorted from blood, obtained in a trial of the OX40 agonist ivuxolimab. The CDR3 nucleotides are TGTGCCAGTAGTTCCACAGGGGACACTGAAGCTTTCTTT. It encodes CASSSTGDTEAFF.